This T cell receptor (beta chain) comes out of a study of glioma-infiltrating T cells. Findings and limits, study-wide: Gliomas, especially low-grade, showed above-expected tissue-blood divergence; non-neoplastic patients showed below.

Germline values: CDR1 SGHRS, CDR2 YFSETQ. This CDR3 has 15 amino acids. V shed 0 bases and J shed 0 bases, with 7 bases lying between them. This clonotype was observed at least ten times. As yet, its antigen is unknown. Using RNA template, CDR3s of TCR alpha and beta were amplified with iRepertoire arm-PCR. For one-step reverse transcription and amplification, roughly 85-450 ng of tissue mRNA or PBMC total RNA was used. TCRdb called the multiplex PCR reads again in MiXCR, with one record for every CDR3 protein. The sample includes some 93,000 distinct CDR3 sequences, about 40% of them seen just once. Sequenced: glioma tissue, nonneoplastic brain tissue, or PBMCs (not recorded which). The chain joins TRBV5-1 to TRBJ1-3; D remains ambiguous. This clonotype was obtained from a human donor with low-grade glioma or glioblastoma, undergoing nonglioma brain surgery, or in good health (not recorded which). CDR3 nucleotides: TGCGCCAGCAGCTTGGACGGAGGCTCTGGAAACACCATATATTTT. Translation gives CASSLDGGSGNTIYF.